The 20 T cell receptor beta chains below all came from one sample that was sequenced in a study of shared clonotypes between healthy human individuals. Sequenced by immunoSEQ multiplex PCR; TCRdb stores in-frame clones only, minus some. This table holds fewer than 500,000 clones, over 75% found once. The sample comprised PBMCs. Receptors were obtained from a woman aged 40-49 years in good health. Some clones in this sample may be carry-over from other donors' samples.

The chain joins TRBV5-4 to TRBJ2-1; 10 nucleotides line up with TRBD2. Per the germline V gene, CDR1 is SGHNT and CDR2 is YYREEE (reference sequence). V shed 3 bases, J shed 1 base, and the junction held 1 base outside the gene matches. This CDR3 region has 15 residues. CDR3 region: CASSSAGGSYNEQFF. The CDR3 DNA sequence: TGTGCCAGCAGCTCAGCGGGAGGGTCCTACAATGAGCAGTTCTTC.

V is TRBV7-8 and J is TRBJ2-3; D ambiguous. This CDR3 is 15 amino acids long. The V gene's germline CDR1 is SGHVS and CDR2 FQNEAQ. Trimming left V 4 bases short and J 2 bases short, with 13 bases between. CDR3 residues: CASSSTQGDTDTQYF. The DNA for the CDR3 is TGTGCCAGCAGCTCCACTCAAGGAGACACAGATACGCAGTATTTT.

The gene calls are TRBV27 and TRBJ2-7; 8 bases fit TRBD1. V lost 5 bases to trimming and J lost 3 bases; unmatched junction nucleotides: 3. Germline V gene lookup returns CDR1 MNHEY and CDR2 SMNVEV (reference sequence). The CDR3 sequence is 13 residues long. CDR3 region: CASSEDRDYEQYF. CDR3 nucleotide sequence: TGTGCCAGCAGTGAGGACAGGGACTACGAGCAGTACTTC.

The rearrangement links TRBV9 to TRBJ2-2; D not certain. The V gene lost 3 bases and the J gene lost 5 bases, with 11 bases spanning the gap. The CDR3 loop spans 14 amino acids. CDR1 and CDR2 from the germline V gene are SGDLS and YYNGEE. In DNA, the CDR3 is TGTGCCAGCAGCGAGTTAGAGAAGACCGGGGAGCTGTTTTTT. Translating gives CASSELEKTGELFF.

With regard to this clone: The same CDR3 arises from other DNA sequences in this sample as well. V usage is TRBV7-3 and J usage is TRBJ2-2; 13 bases map to TRBD2. There are 16 residues in the CDR3. V shed 5 bases and J 5 bases; nucleotides not matched to a gene: 5. CDR1 is SGHTA and CDR2 is FQGTGA in the germline V gene. CDR3 nucleotide sequence: TGTGCCAGCAGCCCGCGGACTAGCGGGAGTACCGGGGAGCTGTTTTTT. Its protein is CASSPRTSGSTGELFF.

A word on this clone: One end of the junction fails to match germline, which may point to a read error. The gene calls are TRBV7-7 and TRBJ2-1, with 9 bases matching TRBD2. This CDR3 is 15 amino acids long. The V gene's germline CDR1 is SSHAT and CDR2 FNYEAQ (reference sequence). CDR3 in DNA: TGTGCTAGCAGCCTTGGGACTAGCAGCGACAATGAGCAGTTCTTC. Protein sequence: CASSLGTSSDNEQFF. The complete variable domain, with remaining parts taken from reference TRBV7-7 and TRBJ2-1, reads GAGVSQSPRYKVTKRGQDVTLRCDPISSHATLYWYQQALGQGPEFLTYFNYEAQPDKSGLPSDRFSAERPEGSISTLTIQRTEQRDSAMYRCASSLGTSSDNEQFFGPGTRLTVL.

V and J are TRBV5-1 and TRBJ1-1, with TRBD1 as a possible D gene (5 bases). The CDR3 is made up of 15 amino acids. Trimming took 3 bases from V and 0 from J, leaving 12 bases between them. Germline V gives CDR1 SGHRS, CDR2 YFSETQ. CDR3 DNA: TGCGCCAGCAGCTCTACAGGTAACTTGAACACTGAAGCTTTCTTT. This sequence encodes CASSSTGNLNTEAFF.

The chain recombines TRBV5-1 with TRBJ2-3; perhaps D is TRBD1 or TRBD2 (5 bases each). Germline CDR1 reads SGHRS; CDR2 reads YFSETQ. The CDR3 totals 13 residues. Trimming left V 8 bases short and J 5 bases short, with 15 bases between. This chain's CDR3 is CASVRGAGDTQYF. CDR3 DNA: TGCGCCAGTGTTAGAGGGGCGGGAGATACGCAGTATTTT.

The CDR3 spells CASSLEGQPQHF. The DNA of the CDR3 is TGTGCCAGCAGCTTAGAAGGTCAGCCCCAGCATTTT. This rearrangement joins TRBV7-9 to TRBJ1-5, with D uncertain. Trimming removed 1 base from V and 6 bases from J, with 4 bases in between. The germline gives CDR1 SEHNR, CDR2 FQNEAQ (reference sequence). This CDR3 spans 12 amino acids. Looking up the rest from reference TRBV7-9 and TRBJ1-5 gives the full variable domain: DTGVSQNPRHKITKRGQNVTFRCDPISEHNRLYWYRQTLGQGPEFLTYFQNEAQLEKSRLLSDRFSAERPKGSFSTLEIQRTEQGDSAMYLCASSLEGQPQHFGDGTRLSIL.

The chain employs TRBV9 and TRBJ2-7; perhaps TRBD1 as D (6 bases). CDR3 length: 14 residues. V was clipped by 7 bases and J by 2 bases, with 16 bases between them. Per germline, CDR1 SGDLS and CDR2 YYNGEE. CDR3 coding DNA: TGTGCCAGCGGCCCAGGGGTCCCTGCCTACGAGCAGTACTTC. Protein sequence: CASGPGVPAYEQYF.

On this clone: Other DNA sequences of this sample code for an identical CDR3. V is TRBV7-3 and J is TRBJ2-1, with D possibly being TRBD1 or TRBD2 (5 bases each). Germline CDR1 and CDR2: SGHTA and FQGTGA. The CDR3 consists of 14 residues. The V and J ends lost 5 bases and 2 bases respectively, with 10 bases between them. The CDR3 DNA reads as TGTGCCAGCAGCCCCGGGACCGCCTACAATGAGCAGTTCTTC. Its protein product is CASSPGTAYNEQFF.

This clone has a single count. This chain connects TRBV9 to TRBJ2-1, with TRBD1 matching 9 bases. Germline values: CDR1 SGDLS, CDR2 YYNGEE. V trimming: 3 bases; J trimming: 4 bases; junction bases outside the gene matches: 2. This CDR3 comprises 14 residues. CDR3 sequence: CASSGTGDYNEQFF. Here the CDR3 DNA reads TGTGCCAGCAGCGGGACAGGGGATTACAATGAGCAGTTCTTC.

This clone was recorded a few times. This chain joins TRBV28 and TRBJ1-1; TRBD1 is a possible D gene (5 bases). The germline gives CDR1 MDHEN, CDR2 SYDVKM. This CDR3 is built from 13 residues. V was trimmed by 6 bases and J by 11 bases, leaving 19 bases between them. Written as DNA, the CDR3 is TGTGCCAGCAGCCAACTAGGGGTGGATGAGGCTTTCTTT. It translates to CASSQLGVDEAFF.

The rearrangement joins TRBV9 to TRBJ2-3; D unclear. Germline V gene sequence: CDR1 SGDLS, CDR2 YYNGEE. This CDR3 contains 15 residues. V lost 0 bases and J lost 2, with 10 bases in between. The CDR3 DNA reads as TGTGCCAGCAGCGTAGCTTCTGCGGCCACAGATACGCAGTATTTT. Amino acids: CASSVASAATDTQYF.

This chain connects TRBV5-1 to TRBJ2-7, with D perhaps matching TRBD1 (5 bases). The CDR3 length is 13 residues. Trimming took off 5 bases at V and 0 bases at J, with 9 bases between the two ends. Germline-derived CDR1 and CDR2 are SGHRS and YFSETQ. The CDR3 DNA is TGCGCCAGCAGGGCGGACAACTCCTACGAGCAGTACTTC. Amino acid sequence: CASRADNSYEQYF. The full variable domain, completed using reference TRBV5-1 and TRBJ2-7, is KAGVTQTPRYLIKTRGQQVTLSCSPISGHRSVSWYQQTPGQGLQFLFEYFSETQRNKGNFPGRFSGRQFSNSRSEMNVSTLELGDSALYLCASRADNSYEQYFGPGTRLTVT.

Only one count was recorded for this clone. The V and J genes are TRBV11-2 and TRBJ1-1, with TRBD1 matching 9 bases. Germline-derived CDR1 and CDR2 are SGHAT and FQNNGV. Losses at the gene ends were 2 bases for V and 5 bases for J; bases not matched to a gene: 6. This CDR3 comprises 15 residues. CDR3 sequence: CASSLTGQGGTEAFF. DNA for the CDR3: TGTGCCAGCAGCTTAACGGGACAGGGAGGGACTGAAGCTTTCTTT.

The chain has TRBV30 and TRBJ1-1, with a weak D call TRBD1 (5 bases). The germline gives CDR1 GTSNPN, CDR2 SVGIG (reference sequence). V was clipped by 2 bases and J by 2 bases, with 9 bases between them. The CDR3 is made up of 13 amino acids. CDR3 sequence reads: CAWSLGVNTEAFF. DNA for the CDR3: TGTGCCTGGAGTTTAGGGGTTAACACTGAAGCTTTCTTT. Looking up the rest from reference TRBV30 and TRBJ1-1 gives the full variable domain: SQTIHQWPATLVQPVGSPLSLECTVEGTSNPNLYWYRQAAGRGLQLLFYSVGIGQISSEVPQNLSASRPQDRQFILSSKKLLLSDSGFYLCAWSLGVNTEAFFGQGTRLTVV.

Here the CDR3 DNA reads TGTGCCAGCAGCTCGGGACGGATCTATGGCTACACCTTC. Amino acids: CASSSGRIYGYTF. This chain links TRBV7-2 with TRBJ1-2, with D maybe TRBD1 (5 bases). The CDR3 contains 13 residues. The V gene lost 4 bases and the J gene lost 4 bases, with 10 bases spanning the gap. Germline-derived CDR1 and CDR2 are SGHTA and FQGNSA.

This clone was counted between two and nine times. V usage is TRBV5-1 and J usage is TRBJ2-1, with 8 bases that match TRBD1. Germline trimming cut 0 bases from V and 2 bases from J; bases unmatched to any gene: 1. The germline V gene encodes CDR1 SGHRS and CDR2 YFSETQ. This CDR3 contains 15 residues. The CDR3 DNA reads TGCGCCAGCAGCTTGGAGGACAGGGCCTACAATGAGCAGTTCTTC. Protein product: CASSLEDRAYNEQFF.

The chain employs TRBV5-6 and TRBJ2-2; 7 bases are a match to TRBD1. The CDR3 covers 13 residues. Germline CDR1 and CDR2: SGHDT and YYEEEE. Unmatched junction bases numbered 0, after V lost 1 base and J lost 6 bases. The CDR3 reads CASSLRGPGELFF. The CDR3, as DNA: TGTGCCAGCAGCTTGAGGGGGCCCGGGGAGCTGTTTTTT.